This TCR beta chain was obtained from a study of CD8 T cells in ankylosing spondylitis. Study-level results: Disease-linked clones bore a CD8+ phenotype, appearing relatively rarely in peripheral blood. Made up of roughly 8 highly homologous variants, a TCR beta motif appeared characteristic of ankylosing spondylitis blood. Reportedly, matched ankylosing spondylitis synovial fluid was significantly enriched for disease-linked clones.

Library preparation for TCR beta used quantitative 5'-RACE with molecular barcodes. In TCRdb, the 5' RACE reads were re-called with MiXCR into one record per CDR3 protein. The top ten clones hold about 20% of a sample with roughly 700,000 distinct CDR3 sequences, roughly 19% of them seen once. CDR3 length: 12 residues. V was pared by 8 bases and J by 2 bases, with 9 bases between. CDR1 MNHNS and CDR2 SASEGT come from the germline V gene. About this clonotype: Its antigen is currently unknown. A much larger clone lies a single base off, so this may be a read error.

The chain has TRBV6-1 and TRBJ1-2; D gene unclear. This TCR was recovered from a male donor with ankylosing spondylitis. Sequencing was carried out using blood, either unsorted or a sorted T cell fraction (not recorded which). The CDR3 here is CASWRKNYGYTF. For the CDR3, the DNA is TGTGCCAGCTGGAGAAAAAACTATGGCTACACCTTC.